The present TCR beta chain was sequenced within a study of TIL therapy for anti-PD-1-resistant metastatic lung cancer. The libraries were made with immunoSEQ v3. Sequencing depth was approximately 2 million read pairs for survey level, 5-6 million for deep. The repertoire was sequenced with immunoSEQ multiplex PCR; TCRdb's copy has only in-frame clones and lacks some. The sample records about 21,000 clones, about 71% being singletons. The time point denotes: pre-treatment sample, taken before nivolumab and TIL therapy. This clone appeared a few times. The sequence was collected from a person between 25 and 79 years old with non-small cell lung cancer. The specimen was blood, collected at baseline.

The DNA of the CDR3 is TGCGCCAGCAGCCTTTCGTTTTACCAAGAGACCCAGTACTTC. Residues: CASSLSFYQETQYF. This chain connects TRBV4-1 to TRBJ2-5, with unresolved D. CDR1 is MGHRA, CDR2 YSYEKL, per germline. CDR3 size: 14 residues. V lost 4 bases and J lost 0, with 9 bases in between.